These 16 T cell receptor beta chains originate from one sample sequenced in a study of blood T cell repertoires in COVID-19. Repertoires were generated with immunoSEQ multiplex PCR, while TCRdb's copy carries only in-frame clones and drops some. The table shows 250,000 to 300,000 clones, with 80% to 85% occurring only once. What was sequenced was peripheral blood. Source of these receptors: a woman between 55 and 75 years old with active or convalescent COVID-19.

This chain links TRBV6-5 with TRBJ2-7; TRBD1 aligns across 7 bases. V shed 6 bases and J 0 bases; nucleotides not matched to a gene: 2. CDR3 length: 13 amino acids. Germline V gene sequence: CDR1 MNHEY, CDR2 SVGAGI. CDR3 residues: CASRRDSSYEQYF. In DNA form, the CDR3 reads TGTGCCAGCAGACGGGACAGCTCCTACGAGCAGTACTTC.

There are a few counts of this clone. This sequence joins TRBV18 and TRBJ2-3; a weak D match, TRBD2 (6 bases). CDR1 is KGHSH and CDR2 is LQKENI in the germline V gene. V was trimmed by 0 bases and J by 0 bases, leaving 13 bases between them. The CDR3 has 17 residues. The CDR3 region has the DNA TGTGCCAGCTCACCACCTGGGGGGATTACTAGCACAGATACGCAGTATTTT. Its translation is CASSPPGGITSTDTQYF.

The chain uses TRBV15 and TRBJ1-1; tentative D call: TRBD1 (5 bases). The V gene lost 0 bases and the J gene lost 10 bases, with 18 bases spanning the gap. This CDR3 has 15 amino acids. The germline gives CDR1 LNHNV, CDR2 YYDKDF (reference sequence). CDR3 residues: CATSRDLSSRVAAFF. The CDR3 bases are TGTGCCACCAGCAGAGATCTTAGTTCCAGGGTGGCAGCTTTCTTT.

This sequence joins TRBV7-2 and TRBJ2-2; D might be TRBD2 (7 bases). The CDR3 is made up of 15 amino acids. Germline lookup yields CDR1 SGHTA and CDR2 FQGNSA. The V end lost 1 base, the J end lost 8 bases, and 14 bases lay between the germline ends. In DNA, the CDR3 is TGTGCCAGCAGCTTAGGCGGGGGCGCCGAGGGGGAGCTGTTTTTT. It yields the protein CASSLGGGAEGELFF.

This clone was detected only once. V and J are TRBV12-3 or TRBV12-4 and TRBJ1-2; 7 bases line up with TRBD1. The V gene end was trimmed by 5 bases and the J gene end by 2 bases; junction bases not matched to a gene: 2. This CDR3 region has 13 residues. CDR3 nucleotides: TGTGCCAGCAGTACACAGGGGAACTATGGCTACACCTTC. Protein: CASSTQGNYGYTF.

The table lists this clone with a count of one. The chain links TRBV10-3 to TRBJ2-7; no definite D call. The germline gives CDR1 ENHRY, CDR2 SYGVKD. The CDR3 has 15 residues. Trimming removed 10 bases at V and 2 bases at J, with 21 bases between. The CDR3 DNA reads TGTGCCAGCCAAGACCCCGGAGCCTCCCCCTACGAGCAGTACTTC. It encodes CASQDPGASPYEQYF.

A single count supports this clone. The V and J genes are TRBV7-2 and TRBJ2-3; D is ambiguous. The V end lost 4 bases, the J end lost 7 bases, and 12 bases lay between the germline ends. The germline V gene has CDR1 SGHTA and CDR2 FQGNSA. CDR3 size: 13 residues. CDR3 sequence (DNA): TGTGCCAGCAGCTCCGGTAGAGCGTATACGCAGTATTTT. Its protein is CASSSGRAYTQYF.

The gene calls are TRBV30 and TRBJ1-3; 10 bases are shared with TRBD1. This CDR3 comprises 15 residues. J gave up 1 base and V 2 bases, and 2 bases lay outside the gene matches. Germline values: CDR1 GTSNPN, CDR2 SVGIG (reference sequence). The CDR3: CAWSRDRGSGNTIYF. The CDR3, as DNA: TGTGCCTGGAGTCGGGACAGGGGATCTGGAAACACCATATATTTT.

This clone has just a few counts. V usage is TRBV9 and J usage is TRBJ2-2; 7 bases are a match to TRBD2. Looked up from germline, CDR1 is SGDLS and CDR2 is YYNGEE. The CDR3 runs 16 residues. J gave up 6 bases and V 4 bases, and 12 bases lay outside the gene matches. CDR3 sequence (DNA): TGTGCCAGCAGCCCGGCAGGGCGGGGGAGTTCCGGGGAGCTGTTTTTT. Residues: CASSPAGRGSSGELFF.

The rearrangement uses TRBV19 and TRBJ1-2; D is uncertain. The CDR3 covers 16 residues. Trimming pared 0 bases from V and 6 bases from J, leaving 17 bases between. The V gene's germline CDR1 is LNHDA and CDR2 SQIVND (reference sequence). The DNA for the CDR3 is TGTGCCAGTAGTATAGATTATACGTGGGCAGAAGATGGCTACACCTTC. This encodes CASSIDYTWAEDGYTF.

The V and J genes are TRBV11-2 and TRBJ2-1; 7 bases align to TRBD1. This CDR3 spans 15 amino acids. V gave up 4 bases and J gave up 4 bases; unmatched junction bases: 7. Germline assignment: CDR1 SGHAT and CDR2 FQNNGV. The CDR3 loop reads CASSSQQGLYNEQFF. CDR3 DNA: TGTGCCAGCAGCTCCCAACAGGGGCTTTACAATGAGCAGTTCTTC.

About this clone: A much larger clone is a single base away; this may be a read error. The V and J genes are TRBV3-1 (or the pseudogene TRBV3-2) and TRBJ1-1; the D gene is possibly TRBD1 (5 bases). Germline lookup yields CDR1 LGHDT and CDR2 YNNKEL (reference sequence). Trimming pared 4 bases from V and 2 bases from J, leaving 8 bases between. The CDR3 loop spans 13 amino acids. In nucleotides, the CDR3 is TGTGCCAGCAGCCTACAGGTTAACACTGAAGCTTTCTTT. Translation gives CASSLQVNTEAFF.

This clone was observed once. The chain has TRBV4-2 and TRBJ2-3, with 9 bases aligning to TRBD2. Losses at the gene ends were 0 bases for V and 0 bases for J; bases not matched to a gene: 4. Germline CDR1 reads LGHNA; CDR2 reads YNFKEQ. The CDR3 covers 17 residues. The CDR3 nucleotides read TGTGCCAGCAGCCAAGAAAAAGCGGGGGGTAGCACAGATACGCAGTATTTT. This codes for CASSQEKAGGSTDTQYF.

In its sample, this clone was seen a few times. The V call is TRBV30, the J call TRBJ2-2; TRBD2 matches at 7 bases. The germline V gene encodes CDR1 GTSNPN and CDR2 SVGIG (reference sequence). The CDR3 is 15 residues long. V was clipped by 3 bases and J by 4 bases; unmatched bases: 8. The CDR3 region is CAWRGRGSSTGELFF. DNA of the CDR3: TGTGCCTGGAGGGGGCGGGGGTCGAGCACCGGGGAGCTGTTTTTT.

CDR3 sequence reads: CASGLRRTEAFF. CDR3 coding DNA: TGTGCTAGTGGTTTGCGGCGGACTGAAGCTTTCTTT. This chain links TRBV12-5 with TRBJ1-1, with D hard to call. V was cut by 2 bases and J by 5 bases, with 6 bases left in between. This CDR3 region has 12 residues. The germline V gene encodes CDR1 LGHNT and CDR2 FRNRAP.

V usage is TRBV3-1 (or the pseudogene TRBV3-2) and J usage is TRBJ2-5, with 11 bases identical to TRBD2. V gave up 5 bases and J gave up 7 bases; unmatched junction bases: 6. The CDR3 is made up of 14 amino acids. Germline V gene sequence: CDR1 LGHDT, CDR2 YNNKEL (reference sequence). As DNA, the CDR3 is TGTGCCAGCAGCACCCTAGCGGGGGGATGGACCCAGTACTTC. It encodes CASSTLAGGWTQYF.